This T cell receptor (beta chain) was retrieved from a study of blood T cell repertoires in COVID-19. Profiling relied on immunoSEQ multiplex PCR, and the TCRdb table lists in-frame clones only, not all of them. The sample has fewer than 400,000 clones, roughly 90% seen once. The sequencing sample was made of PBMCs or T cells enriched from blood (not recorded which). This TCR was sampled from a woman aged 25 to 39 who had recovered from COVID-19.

The CDR3, as DNA: TGCGCCAGCAGCTTGGCGGGTCCCGCACAGGGAGGGGAAAAACTGTTTTTT. Residues: CASSLAGPAQGGEKLFF. The chain joins TRBV5-1 to TRBJ1-4, with D tentatively TRBD1 (6 bases). The CDR3 has 17 amino acids. Germline V lookup: CDR1 SGHRS, CDR2 YFSETQ. V was trimmed by 0 bases and J by 8 bases, leaving 20 bases between them. Based on the CDR3 plus reference TRBV5-1 and TRBJ1-4, the full variable domain is KAGVTQTPRYLIKTRGQQVTLSCSPISGHRSVSWYQQTPGQGLQFLFEYFSETQRNKGNFPGRFSGRQFSNSRSEMNVSTLELGDSALYLCASSLAGPAQGGEKLFFGSGTQLSVL.